The 13 T cell receptor beta chains below come from one sample, sequenced in a study of blood T cells in healthy people across ages. Together with a sample-barcoded 5' primer, a J-beta primer mix was included in a second PCR lasting about 6 to 11 cycles. Each CDR3 protein gets one entry after TCRdb re-called the 5' RACE reads with MiXCR. The sample contains 1.5 million to 2 million distinct CDR3 sequences, 28% of which appear only once. Input material: blood. These receptors were taken from a woman aged 25 to 39 in good health.

This clonotype has more than one count but fewer than ten. The chain uses TRBV7-9 and TRBJ2-4; D gene unclear. The DNA end lines up better with TRBJ2-7; the J call may be wrong. The CDR3 consists of 14 residues. Looked up from germline, CDR1 is SEHNR and CDR2 is FQNEAQ (reference sequence). For the CDR3, the DNA is TGTGCCAGCAGCTTAGGGGCGTTCCCCTACGAGCAGTACTTC. It translates to CASSLGAFPYEQYF.

This clonotype was seen more than once but under ten times. The rearrangement links TRBV19 to TRBJ2-7; 10 bases are shared with TRBD1. CDR3 length: 13 residues. CDR1 and CDR2 (germline): LNHDA, SQIVND (reference sequence). V gave up 6 bases and J gave up 5 bases; unmatched junction bases: 4. CDR3 loop: CASRKDRGDEQYF. The CDR3 nucleotides read TGTGCCAGTAGAAAGGACAGGGGGGACGAGCAGTACTTC.

J is TRBJ2-1 and V is TRBV9, with 7 bases fitting TRBD2. This CDR3 comprises 15 residues. In germline, CDR1 is SGDLS, CDR2 YYNGEE. V dropped 1 base and J dropped 8; count of bases not matched to a gene: 9. The CDR3 DNA is TGTGCCAGCAGCGTATGGGCGGGAGCGGTCGATGAGCAGTTCTTC. This translates into CASSVWAGAVDEQFF.

This chain connects TRBV20-1 to TRBJ1-5; perhaps TRBD1 as D (5 bases). CDR3 length equals 14 residues. V dropped 6 bases and J dropped 1 base, with 13 bases sitting between them. CDR1 is DFQATT, CDR2 SNEGSKA, per germline (reference sequence). CDR3 nucleotide sequence: TGCAGTGCCCCCCCGGGGGGAAGCAATCAGCCCCAGCATTTT. This codes for CSAPPGGSNQPQHF.

There are a few counts of this clonotype. The rearrangement uses TRBV20-1 and TRBJ2-7; weak D call: TRBD2 (6 bases). The length of the CDR3 is 14 residues. Trimming cost V 2 bases and J 4 bases, with 15 bases left between them. The germline V gene encodes CDR1 DFQATT and CDR2 SNEGSKA (reference sequence). CDR3 sequence: CSARRDSLGYEQYF. CDR3 bases: TGCAGTGCTAGACGGGACTCACTTGGGTACGAGCAGTACTTC.

The chain has TRBV30 and TRBJ2-7; D call uncertain. Germline V gene sequence: CDR1 GTSNPN, CDR2 SVGIG (reference sequence). V was clipped by 2 bases and J by 1 base, with 12 bases between them. CDR3 length: 14 residues. The CDR3 coding sequence is TGTGCCTGGAGTCTAAGGGCCGGTTCCTACGAGCAGTACTTC. Protein sequence: CAWSLRAGSYEQYF. Based on the CDR3 plus reference TRBV30 and TRBJ2-7, the full variable domain is SQTIHQWPATLVQPVGSPLSLECTVEGTSNPNLYWYRQAAGRGLQLLFYSVGIGQISSEVPQNLSASRPQDRQFILSSKKLLLSDSGFYLCAWSLRAGSYEQYFGPGTRLTVT.

This clonotype was counted a few times. The chain joins TRBV18 to TRBJ1-5; D remains unclear. CDR1 KGHSH and CDR2 LQKENI come from the germline V gene. The CDR3 has 15 residues. V dropped 2 bases and J dropped 2 bases, with 10 bases sitting between them. CDR3 loop: CASSPMNGGNQPQHF. CDR3 in DNA: TGTGCCAGCTCACCAATGAATGGGGGCAATCAGCCCCAGCATTTT.

The chain employs TRBV19 and TRBJ2-3; no clear D. This CDR3 region has 13 residues. CDR1 LNHDA and CDR2 SQIVND come from the germline V gene (reference sequence). Trimming removed 5 bases at V and 4 bases at J, with 10 bases between. In nucleotides, the CDR3 is TGTGCCAGTAGTTCCGCACTGGCAGATACGCAGTATTTT. Translating it yields CASSSALADTQYF.

In its sample, this clonotype was seen many times. The chain links TRBV27 to TRBJ2-7; 9 bases line up with TRBD1. CDR1 and CDR2 (germline): MNHEY, SMNVEV (reference sequence). Trimming at V came to 2 bases and at J to 3 bases, leaving 2 bases not matched to a gene. The CDR3 runs to 14 residues. Written as DNA, the CDR3 is TGTGCCAGCAGTTTAACGGACAGGGGCTACGAGCAGTACTTC. Translating gives CASSLTDRGYEQYF.

This clonotype was seen a single time. A junction end diverges from the germline sequence, so it may reflect a read error. This chain joins TRBV7-3 and TRBJ2-1; D is possibly TRBD1 or TRBD2 (7 bases each). There are 15 residues in the CDR3. The germline V gene encodes CDR1 SGHTA and CDR2 FQGTGA. The CDR3 coding sequence is TGTGCCAGCAGCTCATCAGGGGGGGCGCACAATGTGCAGTTCTTC. The encoded protein is CASSSSGGAHNVQFF.

The CDR3 DNA reads as TGCGCCAGCAGCCAAGAAGGTTCGGGGACAGGGTTGGTACAGAGGGGCACTGAAGCTTTCTTT. As protein: CASSQEGSGTGLVQRGTEAFF. The genes are TRBV4-3 and TRBJ1-1, with 9 bases that match TRBD1. Germline CDR1 is LGHNA and CDR2 is YSLEER. V gave up 0 bases and J gave up 4 bases; unmatched junction bases: 21. CDR3 length: 21 residues.

This clonotype was seen repeatedly, ten times or more. The chain uses TRBV5-1 and TRBJ2-7, with TRBD1 as a possible D gene (5 bases). CDR3 length: 15 residues. The V gene lost 0 bases and the J gene lost 2 bases, with 12 bases spanning the gap. CDR1 and CDR2 (germline): SGHRS, YFSETQ. The CDR3 coding sequence is TGCGCCAGCAGCTTGGCCCCAGGGTCACCCTACGAGCAGTACTTC. Its protein product is CASSLAPGSPYEQYF.

CDR3 bases: TGTGCCAGCAGTGAACTTGGGGCTACCCCCCAAGAGACCCAGTACTTC. Protein product: CASSELGATPQETQYF. The V gene is TRBV6-1, the J gene TRBJ2-5; D is perhaps TRBD1 (5 bases). V was cut by 2 bases and J by 1 base, with 14 bases left in between. This CDR3 is built from 16 residues. Germline V gene sequence: CDR1 MNHNS, CDR2 SASEGT.